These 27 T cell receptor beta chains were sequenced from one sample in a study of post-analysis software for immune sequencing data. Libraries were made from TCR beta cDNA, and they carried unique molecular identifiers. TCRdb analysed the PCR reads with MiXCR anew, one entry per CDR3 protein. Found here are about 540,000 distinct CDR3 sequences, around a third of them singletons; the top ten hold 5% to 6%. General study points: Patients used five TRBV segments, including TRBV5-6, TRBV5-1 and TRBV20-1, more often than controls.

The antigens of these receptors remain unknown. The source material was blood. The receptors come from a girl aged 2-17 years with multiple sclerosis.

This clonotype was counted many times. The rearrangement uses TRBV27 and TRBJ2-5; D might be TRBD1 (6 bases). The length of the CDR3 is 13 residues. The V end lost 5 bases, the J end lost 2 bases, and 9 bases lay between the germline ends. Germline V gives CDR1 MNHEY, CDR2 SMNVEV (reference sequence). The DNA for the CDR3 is TGTGCCAGCAGTCGGGACACTCAAGAGACCCAGTACTTC. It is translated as CASSRDTQETQYF.

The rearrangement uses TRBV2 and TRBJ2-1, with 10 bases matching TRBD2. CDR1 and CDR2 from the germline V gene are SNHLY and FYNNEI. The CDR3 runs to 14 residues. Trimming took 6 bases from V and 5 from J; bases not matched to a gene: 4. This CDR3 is CASSQRGGDNEQFF. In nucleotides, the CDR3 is TGTGCCAGCAGCCAGCGGGGGGGGGACAATGAGCAGTTCTTC.

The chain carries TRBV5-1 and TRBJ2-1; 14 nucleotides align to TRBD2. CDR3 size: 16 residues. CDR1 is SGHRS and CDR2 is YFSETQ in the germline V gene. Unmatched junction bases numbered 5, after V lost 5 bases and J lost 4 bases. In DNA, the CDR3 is TGCGCCAGCAGTTTCGGACTAGCGGGGGGATACAATGAGCAGTTCTTC. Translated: CASSFGLAGGYNEQFF.

The CDR3 sequence: CASSVLGWLAGVTDTQYF. The CDR3 DNA reads as TGTGCCAGCAGTGTGTTGGGGTGGCTAGCGGGGGTCACAGATACGCAGTATTTT. The V and J genes are TRBV2 and TRBJ2-3; 10 bases are shared with TRBD2. Germline V gene data show CDR1 as SNHLY and CDR2 as FYNNEI. This CDR3 has 18 residues. Trimming cost V 4 bases and J 2 bases; bases outside gene matches: 12.

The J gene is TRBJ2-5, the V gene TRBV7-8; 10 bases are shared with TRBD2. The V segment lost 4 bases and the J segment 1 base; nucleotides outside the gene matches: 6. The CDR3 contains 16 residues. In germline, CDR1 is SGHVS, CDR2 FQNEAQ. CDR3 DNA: TGTGCCAGCAGCTCGATAGCGGGGGGCCCCCAAGAGACCCAGTACTTC. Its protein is CASSSIAGGPQETQYF.

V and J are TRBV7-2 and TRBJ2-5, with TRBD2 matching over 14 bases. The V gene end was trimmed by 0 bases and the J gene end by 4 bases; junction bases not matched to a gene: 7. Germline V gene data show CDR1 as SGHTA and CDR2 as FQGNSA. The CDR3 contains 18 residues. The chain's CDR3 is CASSLAFIGLAGGETQYF. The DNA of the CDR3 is TGTGCCAGCAGCTTAGCGTTCATAGGACTAGCGGGGGGAGAGACCCAGTACTTC.

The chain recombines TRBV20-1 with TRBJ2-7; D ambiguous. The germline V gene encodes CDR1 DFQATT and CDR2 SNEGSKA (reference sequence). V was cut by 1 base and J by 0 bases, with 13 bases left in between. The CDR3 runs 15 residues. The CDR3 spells CSARGGADSSYEQYF. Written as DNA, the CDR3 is TGCAGTGCTAGAGGAGGAGCAGACTCCTCCTACGAGCAGTACTTC.

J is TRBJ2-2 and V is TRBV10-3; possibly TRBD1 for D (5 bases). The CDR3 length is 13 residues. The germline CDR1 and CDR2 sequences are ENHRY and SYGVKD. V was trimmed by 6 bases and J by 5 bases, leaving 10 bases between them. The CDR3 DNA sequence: TGTGCCATCAGCGGACAATCTACCGGGGAGCTGTTTTTT. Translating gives CAISGQSTGELFF.

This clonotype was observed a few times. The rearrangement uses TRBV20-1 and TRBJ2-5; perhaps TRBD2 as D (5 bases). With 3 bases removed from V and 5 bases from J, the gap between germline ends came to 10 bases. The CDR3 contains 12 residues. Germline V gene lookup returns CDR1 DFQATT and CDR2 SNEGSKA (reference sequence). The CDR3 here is CSAREVGETQYF. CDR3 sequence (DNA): TGCAGTGCTAGGGAGGTTGGGGAGACCCAGTACTTC.

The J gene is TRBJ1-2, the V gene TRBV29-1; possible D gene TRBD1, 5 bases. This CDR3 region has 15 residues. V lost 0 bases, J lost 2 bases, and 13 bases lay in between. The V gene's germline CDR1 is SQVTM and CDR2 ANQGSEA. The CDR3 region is CSVEDPGEANYGYTF. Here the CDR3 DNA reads TGCAGCGTTGAAGACCCGGGGGAAGCCAACTATGGCTACACCTTC. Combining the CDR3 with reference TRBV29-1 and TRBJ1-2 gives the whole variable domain SAVISQKPSRDICQRGTSLTIQCQVDSQVTMMFWYRQQPGQSLTLIATANQGSEATYESGFVIDKFPISRPNLTFSTLTVSNMSPEDSSIYLCSVEDPGEANYGYTFGSGTRLTVV.

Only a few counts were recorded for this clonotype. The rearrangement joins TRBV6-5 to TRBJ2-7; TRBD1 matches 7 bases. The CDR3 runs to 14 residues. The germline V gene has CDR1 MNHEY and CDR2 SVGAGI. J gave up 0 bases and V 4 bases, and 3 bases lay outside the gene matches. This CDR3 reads CASSSTGDSYEQYF. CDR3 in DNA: TGTGCCAGCAGTTCCACAGGGGACTCCTACGAGCAGTACTTC.

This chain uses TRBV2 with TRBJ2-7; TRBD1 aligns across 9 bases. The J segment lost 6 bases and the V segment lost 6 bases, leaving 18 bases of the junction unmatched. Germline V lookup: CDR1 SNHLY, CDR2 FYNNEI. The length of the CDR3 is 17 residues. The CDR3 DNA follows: TGTGCCAGCAGACAAGACTCGTGGGGACAGGGTAGGAGCGAGCAGTACTTC. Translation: CASRQDSWGQGRSEQYF.

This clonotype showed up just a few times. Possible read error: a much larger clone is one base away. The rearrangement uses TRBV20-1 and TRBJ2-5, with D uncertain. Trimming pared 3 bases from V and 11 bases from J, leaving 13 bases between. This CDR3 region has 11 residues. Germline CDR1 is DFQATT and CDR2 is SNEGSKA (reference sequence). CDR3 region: CSASLLNEQYF. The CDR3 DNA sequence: TGCAGTGCTAGCCTACTCAATGAGCAGTACTTC.

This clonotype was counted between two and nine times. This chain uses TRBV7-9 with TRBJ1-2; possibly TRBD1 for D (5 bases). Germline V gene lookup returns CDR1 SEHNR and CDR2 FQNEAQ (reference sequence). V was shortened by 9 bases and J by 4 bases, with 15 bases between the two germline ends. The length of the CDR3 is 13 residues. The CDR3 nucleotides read TGTGCCAGTGGCCTGGCGACAGTCTATGGCTACACCTTC. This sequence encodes CASGLATVYGYTF.

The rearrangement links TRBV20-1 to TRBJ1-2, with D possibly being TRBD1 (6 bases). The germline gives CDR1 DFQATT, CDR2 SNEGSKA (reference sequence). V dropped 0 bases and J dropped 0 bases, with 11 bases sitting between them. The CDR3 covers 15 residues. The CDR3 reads CSARDRTAPNYGYTF. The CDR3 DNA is TGCAGTGCTAGAGATCGGACAGCCCCTAACTATGGCTACACCTTC.

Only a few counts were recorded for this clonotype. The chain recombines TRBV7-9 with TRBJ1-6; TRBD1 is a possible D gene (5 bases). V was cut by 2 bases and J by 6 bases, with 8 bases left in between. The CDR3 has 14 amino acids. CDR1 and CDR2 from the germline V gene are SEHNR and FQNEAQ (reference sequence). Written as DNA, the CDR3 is TGTGCCAGCAGCTTACGGCAGGGTAATTCACCCCTCCACTTT. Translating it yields CASSLRQGNSPLHF. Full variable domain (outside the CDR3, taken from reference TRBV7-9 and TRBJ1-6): DTGVSQNPRHKITKRGQNVTFRCDPISEHNRLYWYRQTLGQGPEFLTYFQNEAQLEKSRLLSDRFSAERPKGSFSTLEIQRTEQGDSAMYLCASSLRQGNSPLHFGNGTRLTVT.

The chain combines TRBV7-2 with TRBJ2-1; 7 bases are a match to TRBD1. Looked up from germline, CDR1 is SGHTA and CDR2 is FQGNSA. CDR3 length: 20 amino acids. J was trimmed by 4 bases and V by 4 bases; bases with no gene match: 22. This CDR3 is CASSSPKGAGRSMGYNEQFF. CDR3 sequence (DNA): TGTGCCAGCAGCTCTCCGAAGGGGGCAGGGAGAAGTATGGGGTACAATGAGCAGTTCTTC. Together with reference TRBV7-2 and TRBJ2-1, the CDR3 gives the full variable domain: GAGVSQSPSNKVTEKGKDVELRCDPISGHTALYWYRQSLGQGLEFLIYFQGNSAPDKSGLPSDRFSAERTGGSVSTLTIQRTQQEDSAVYLCASSSPKGAGRSMGYNEQFFGPGTRLTVL.

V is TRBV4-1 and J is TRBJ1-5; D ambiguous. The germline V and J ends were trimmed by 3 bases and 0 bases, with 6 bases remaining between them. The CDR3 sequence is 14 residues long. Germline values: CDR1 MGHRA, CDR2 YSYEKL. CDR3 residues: CASSHDISNQPQHF. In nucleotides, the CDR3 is TGCGCCAGCAGCCATGACATTAGCAATCAGCCCCAGCATTTT.

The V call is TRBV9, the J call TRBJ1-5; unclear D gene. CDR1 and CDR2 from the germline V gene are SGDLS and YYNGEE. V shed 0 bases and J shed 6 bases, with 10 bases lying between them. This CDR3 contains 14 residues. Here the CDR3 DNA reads TGTGCCAGCAGCGTAGGAGGGCCTCGTCAGCCCCAGCATTTT. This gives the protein CASSVGGPRQPQHF.

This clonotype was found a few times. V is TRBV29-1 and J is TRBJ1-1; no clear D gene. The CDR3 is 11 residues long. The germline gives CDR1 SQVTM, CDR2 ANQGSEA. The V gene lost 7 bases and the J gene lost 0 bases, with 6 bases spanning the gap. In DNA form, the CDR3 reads TGCAGCGCACAATTGAACACTGAAGCTTTCTTT. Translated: CSAQLNTEAFF.

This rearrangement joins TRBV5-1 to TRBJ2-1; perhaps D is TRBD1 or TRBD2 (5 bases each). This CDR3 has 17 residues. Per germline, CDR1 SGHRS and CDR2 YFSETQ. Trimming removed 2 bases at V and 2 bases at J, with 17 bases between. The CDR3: CASSLSRYGGAYNEQFF. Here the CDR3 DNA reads TGCGCCAGCAGCTTAAGTAGGTATGGGGGAGCCTACAATGAGCAGTTCTTC. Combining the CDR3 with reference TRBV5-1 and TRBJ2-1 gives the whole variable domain KAGVTQTPRYLIKTRGQQVTLSCSPISGHRSVSWYQQTPGQGLQFLFEYFSETQRNKGNFPGRFSGRQFSNSRSEMNVSTLELGDSALYLCASSLSRYGGAYNEQFFGPGTRLTVL.

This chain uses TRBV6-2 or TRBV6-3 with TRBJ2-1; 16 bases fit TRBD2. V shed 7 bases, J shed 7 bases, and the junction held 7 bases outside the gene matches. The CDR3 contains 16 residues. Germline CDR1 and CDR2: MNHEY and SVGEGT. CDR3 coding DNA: TGTGCCAGCAAGGGACTAGCGGGGGGGCAGGAAAATGAGCAGTTCTTC. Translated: CASKGLAGGQENEQFF.

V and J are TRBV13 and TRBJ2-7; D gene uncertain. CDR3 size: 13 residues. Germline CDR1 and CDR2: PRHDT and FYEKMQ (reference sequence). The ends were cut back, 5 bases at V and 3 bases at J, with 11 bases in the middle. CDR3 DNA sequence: TGTGCCAGCAGCGTGGGCGAGTACTACGAGCAGTACTTC. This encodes CASSVGEYYEQYF.

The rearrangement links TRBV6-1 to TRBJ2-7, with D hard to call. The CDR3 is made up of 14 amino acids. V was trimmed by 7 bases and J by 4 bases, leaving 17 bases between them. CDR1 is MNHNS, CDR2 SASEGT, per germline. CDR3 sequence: CASNSEGRLYEQYF. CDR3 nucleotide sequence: TGTGCCAGCAACAGTGAAGGACGTCTGTACGAGCAGTACTTC.

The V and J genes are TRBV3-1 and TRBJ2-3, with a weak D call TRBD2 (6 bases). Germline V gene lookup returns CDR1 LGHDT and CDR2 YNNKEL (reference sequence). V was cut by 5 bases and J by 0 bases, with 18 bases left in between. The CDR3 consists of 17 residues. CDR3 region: CASSGGTGTQSTDTQYF. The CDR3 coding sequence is TGTGCCAGCAGCGGGGGAACCGGGACTCAGAGCACAGATACGCAGTATTTT.

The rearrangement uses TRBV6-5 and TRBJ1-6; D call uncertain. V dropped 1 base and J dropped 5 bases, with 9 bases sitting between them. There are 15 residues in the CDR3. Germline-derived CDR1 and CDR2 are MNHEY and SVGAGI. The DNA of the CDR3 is TGTGCCAGCAGTTACTTCCCCCATGATAATTCACCCCTCCACTTT. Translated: CASSYFPHDNSPLHF.

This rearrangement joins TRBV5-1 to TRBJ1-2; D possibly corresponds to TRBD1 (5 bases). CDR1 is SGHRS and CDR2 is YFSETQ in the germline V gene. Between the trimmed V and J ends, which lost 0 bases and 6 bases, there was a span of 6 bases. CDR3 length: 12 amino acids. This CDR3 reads CASSLVTDGYTF. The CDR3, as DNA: TGCGCCAGCAGCTTGGTGACAGATGGCTACACCTTC.